Below are 20 T cell receptor beta chains sequenced from a single sample in a study of cytotoxic CD8 clonotypes in ibrutinib-treated CLL. The method was immunoSEQ multiplex PCR; TCRdb's version includes in-frame clones alone and lacks a portion of them. Of 250,000 to 350,000 clones listed, roughly three quarters were seen once; the top ten hold about 5%. The input for sequencing was PBMCs, taken at disease progression, from a patient treated with ibrutinib. The source is a human donor with chronic lymphocytic leukemia.

The V and J genes are TRBV5-6 and TRBJ2-3, with TRBD2 matching 8 bases. This CDR3 is 11 amino acids long. The trim removed 4 bases at V and 8 bases at J, leaving 0 bases unmatched. Per germline, CDR1 SGHDT and CDR2 YYEEEE. The CDR3 here is CASSLAGTQYF. For the CDR3, the DNA is TGTGCCAGCAGCCTAGCGGGTACGCAGTATTTT. Based on the CDR3 plus reference TRBV5-6 and TRBJ2-3, the full variable domain is DAGVTQSPTHLIKTRGQQVTLRCSPKSGHDTVSWYQQALGQGPQFIFQYYEEEERQRGNFPDRFSGHQFPNYSSELNVNALLLGDSALYLCASSLAGTQYFGPGTRLTVL.

This chain connects TRBV7-8 to TRBJ1-2, with TRBD1 as a possible D gene (5 bases). The CDR3 consists of 15 residues. Per germline, CDR1 SGHVS and CDR2 FQNEAQ. The V end lost 1 base, the J end lost 4 bases, and 13 bases lay between the germline ends. CDR3: CASSLDLGDLYGYTF. In DNA, the CDR3 is TGTGCCAGCAGCTTAGACTTGGGGGACCTCTATGGCTACACCTTC.

The chain employs TRBV7-3 and TRBJ2-3; D call uncertain. In germline, CDR1 is SGHTA, CDR2 FQGTGA. The V gene lost 2 bases and the J gene lost 14 bases, with 11 bases spanning the gap. The CDR3 contains 11 residues. The CDR3: CASSLALKGYF. Written as DNA, the CDR3 is TGTGCCAGCAGCTTAGCCCTGAAGGGGTATTTT.

The J gene is TRBJ2-4, the V gene TRBV10-1; D is perhaps TRBD1 (6 bases). Trimming pared 6 bases from V and 4 bases from J, leaving 10 bases between. This CDR3 is 13 amino acids long. The germline V gene has CDR1 WNHNN and CDR2 SYGVQD (reference sequence). The CDR3 is CASSRDIKNIQYF. In DNA, the CDR3 is TGCGCCAGCAGCCGGGACATTAAAAACATTCAGTACTTC.

With regard to this clone: Other DNA sequences in this sample translate to the same CDR3. The V gene is TRBV7-9, the J gene TRBJ2-7; D unclear. V was pared by 5 bases and J by 3 bases, with 5 bases between. The CDR3 runs to 11 residues. Germline V gene data show CDR1 as SEHNR and CDR2 as FQNEAQ (reference sequence). The CDR3 here is CASSPLYEQYF. CDR3 coding DNA: TGTGCCAGCAGCCCCCTCTACGAGCAGTACTTC.

This chain joins TRBV5-1 and TRBJ2-5, with unresolved D. V shed 3 bases and J shed 2 bases, with 8 bases lying between them. Germline V CDR1 and CDR2: SGHRS, YFSETQ. This CDR3 contains 13 residues. CDR3 sequence reads: CASSWTEQETQYF. CDR3 in DNA: TGCGCCAGCAGCTGGACCGAACAAGAGACCCAGTACTTC.

This clone was detected once. The chain joins TRBV9 to TRBJ2-7, with 7 bases identical to TRBD2. The ends lost 4 bases at V and 0 bases at J; junction bases unmatched: 4. The CDR3 consists of 14 residues. Looked up from germline, CDR1 is SGDLS and CDR2 is YYNGEE. The DNA for the CDR3 is TGTGCCAGCAGCAAAGCGGGGAGCTCCTACGAGCAGTACTTC. Translated, it gives CASSKAGSSYEQYF.

CDR3 region: CASSPSGNSPLHF. DNA for the CDR3: TGTGCCAGTAGTCCCAGTGGTAATTCACCCCTCCACTTT. This chain uses TRBV19 with TRBJ1-6; D call uncertain. V dropped 5 bases and J dropped 6 bases, with 8 bases sitting between them. Germline V lookup: CDR1 LNHDA, CDR2 SQIVND (reference sequence). CDR3 length: 13 amino acids.

V is TRBV5-6 and J is TRBJ1-1; perhaps TRBD1 as D (6 bases). Trimming took 2 bases from V and 6 from J, leaving 8 bases between them. CDR1 and CDR2 from the germline V gene are SGHDT and YYEEEE. This CDR3 has 12 residues. Here the CDR3 DNA reads TGTGCCAGCAGCTTTAAGGGGGCTGAAGCTTTCTTT. It encodes CASSFKGAEAFF. Full variable domain (rest looked up from reference TRBV5-6 and TRBJ1-1): DAGVTQSPTHLIKTRGQQVTLRCSPKSGHDTVSWYQQALGQGPQFIFQYYEEEERQRGNFPDRFSGHQFPNYSSELNVNALLLGDSALYLCASSFKGAEAFFGQGTRLTVV.

The chain employs TRBV19 and TRBJ2-7; maybe TRBD2 (6 bases). The V gene's germline CDR1 is LNHDA and CDR2 SQIVND (reference sequence). V was trimmed by 6 bases and J by 1 base, leaving 13 bases between them. CDR3 length: 14 amino acids. CDR3 in amino acids: CASRGDGGSYEQYF. DNA for the CDR3: TGTGCCAGTAGGGGGGACGGAGGGTCCTACGAGCAGTACTTC.

This sequence joins TRBV28 and TRBJ2-7; a possible D gene is TRBD1 (5 bases). This CDR3 contains 15 residues. The germline V gene encodes CDR1 MDHEN and CDR2 SYDVKM. V dropped 5 bases and J dropped 6 bases, with 20 bases sitting between them. CDR3 residues: CASSQLDIWIGEQYF. The DNA of the CDR3 is TGTGCCAGCAGTCAACTGGACATATGGATAGGCGAGCAGTACTTC.

In the case of this clone: This sample also contains other DNA sequences that code for the same CDR3. V and J are TRBV6-1 and TRBJ1-2; D remains unclear. Looked up from germline, CDR1 is MNHNS and CDR2 is SASEGT. The V and J ends lost 0 bases and 8 bases respectively, with 4 bases between them. The CDR3 is 11 amino acids. The chain's CDR3 is CASSEALGYTF. In DNA, the CDR3 is TGTGCCAGCAGTGAAGCCTTAGGCTACACCTTC.

The chain recombines TRBV7-8 with TRBJ2-7, with D uncertain. V was clipped by 5 bases and J by 3 bases, with 14 bases between them. The germline V gene has CDR1 SGHVS and CDR2 FQNEAQ. This CDR3 is built from 14 residues. The CDR3 region is CASSPRTTYYEQYF. In DNA, the CDR3 is TGTGCCAGCAGCCCGAGGACCACCTACTACGAGCAGTACTTC. Together with reference TRBV7-8 and TRBJ2-7, the CDR3 gives the full variable domain: GAGVSQSPRYKVAKRGQDVALRCDPISGHVSLFWYQQALGQGPEFLTYFQNEAQLDKSGLPSDRFFAERPEGSVSTLKIQRTQQEDSAVYLCASSPRTTYYEQYFGPGTRLTVT.

The rearrangement uses TRBV2 and TRBJ2-7; TRBD1 matches at 7 bases. CDR3 length equals 12 residues. CDR1 is SNHLY and CDR2 is FYNNEI in the germline V gene. V shed 10 bases, J shed 5 bases, and the junction held 8 bases outside the gene matches. CDR3 loop: CAIRQGRDEQYF. CDR3 nucleotides: TGTGCCATTCGACAGGGTCGGGACGAGCAGTACTTC.

This chain links TRBV7-2 with TRBJ1-5; 11 positions match TRBD1. Germline V gives CDR1 SGHTA, CDR2 FQGNSA. J gave up 5 bases and V 2 bases, and 8 bases lay outside the gene matches. The CDR3 runs 17 residues. In nucleotides, the CDR3 is TGTGCCAGCAGCTTATTCCGAGGGGACAGGGGGTATCAGCCCCAGCATTTT. Amino acid sequence: CASSLFRGDRGYQPQHF. The whole variable domain, filled in from reference TRBV7-2 and TRBJ1-5, reads GAGVSQSPSNKVTEKGKDVELRCDPISGHTALYWYRQSLGQGLEFLIYFQGNSAPDKSGLPSDRFSAERTGGSVSTLTIQRTQQEDSAVYLCASSLFRGDRGYQPQHFGDGTRLSIL.

The rearrangement joins TRBV29-1 to TRBJ2-4; 7 nucleotides agree with TRBD2. V was clipped by 4 bases and J by 1 base; unmatched bases: 4. The germline V gene encodes CDR1 SQVTM and CDR2 ANQGSEA. The CDR3 has 14 residues. DNA of the CDR3: TGCAGCGTTGTGGATAGCGGGGCCAAAAACATTCAGTACTTC. Residues: CSVVDSGAKNIQYF.

Here the CDR3 reads CASSKKGKPQHF. The CDR3, as DNA: TGTGCCAGCAGCAAGAAAGGCAAGCCCCAGCATTTT. This chain links TRBV7-8 with TRBJ1-5; D call uncertain. V lost 5 bases and J lost 8, with 10 bases in between. The CDR3 extends over 12 amino acids. Germline V CDR1 and CDR2: SGHVS, FQNEAQ.

This chain joins TRBV10-3 and TRBJ2-7; maybe TRBD2 (5 bases). Germline assignment: CDR1 ENHRY and CDR2 SYGVKD. The CDR3 is made up of 13 amino acids. Trimming cost V 7 bases and J 0 bases, with 10 bases left between them. The CDR3 region is CAITPGGSYEQYF. The CDR3 DNA reads as TGTGCCATCACTCCTGGAGGCTCCTACGAGCAGTACTTC.

This clone came up a few times. V is TRBV9 and J is TRBJ2-4; D is possibly TRBD1 (6 bases). The V end lost 0 bases, the J end lost 3 bases, and 10 bases lay between the germline ends. CDR1 and CDR2 from the germline V gene are SGDLS and YYNGEE. The CDR3 is 15 residues long. This CDR3 reads CASSVDLDSKNIQYF. The CDR3 region has the DNA TGTGCCAGCAGCGTAGATCTGGACAGCAAAAACATTCAGTACTTC. The full variable domain, completed using reference TRBV9 and TRBJ2-4, is DSGVTQTPKHLITATGQRVTLRCSPRSGDLSVYWYQQSLDQGLQFLIQYYNGEERAKGNILERFSAQQFPDLHSELNLSSLELGDSALYFCASSVDLDSKNIQYFGAGTRLSVL.

The chain carries TRBV15 and TRBJ2-5, with D unresolved. V lost 0 bases to trimming and J lost 1 base, with 6 bases between them. CDR3 length: 14 residues. Germline loops: CDR1 LNHNV, CDR2 YYDKDF (reference sequence). This chain's CDR3 is CATSRDIFQETQYF. The CDR3 region has the DNA TGTGCCACCAGCAGAGACATATTCCAAGAGACCCAGTACTTC.